These T cell receptor beta chains were read from a single sample in a study of T cell responses to AZD1222 COVID-19 vaccine. Method: immunoSEQ multiplex PCR; TCRdb's copy keeps in-frame clones and lacks some. The repertoire consists of 64,000 or so clones, with roughly 84% occurring once and the leading ten covering around 7.8%. The sequenced sample was peripheral blood, obtained on day 0 of AZD1222 vaccination. The receptors here all came from an adult in good health. The CDR3 runs from the conserved cysteine through the conserved F or W. A D gene is named only where the DNA matches it firmly. Where a row states a size, it is once, few, many or the class of an expanded clone; other rows omit it.

cdr3_nt | cdr3_aa | v_call | d_call | clone_size | j_call
TGCGCCAGCTCCCCCGGGGCAGTTAGCTCCTACGAGCAGTACTTC | CASSPGAVSSYEQYF | TRBV10-2 | - | - | TRBJ2-7
TGCGCCAGCAAGGCTAGCGGGGGGGATGAAGATACGCAGTATTTT | CASKASGGDEDTQYF | TRBV5-1 | TRBD2 | - | TRBJ2-3
TGCGCCAGCAGCCTCGTCCTCGTAAGTGGTGAGCAGTTCTTC | CASSLVLVSGEQFF | TRBV4-1 | - | - | TRBJ2-1
TGTGCCAGCAGTGAATATGGCGGAAGGAGCAATCAGCCCCAGCATTTT | CASSEYGGRSNQPQHF | TRBV6-1 | - | - | TRBJ1-5
TGTGCCAGCAGCCTACCGAGGCTGGGTAGGCAAGAGACCCAGTACTTC | CASSLPRLGRQETQYF | TRBV5-4 | - | - | TRBJ2-5
TGTGCCAGCAGCTCATGGACAGGGCGAAATGAAAAACTGTTTTTT | CASSSWTGRNEKLFF | TRBV11-2 | TRBD1 | once | TRBJ1-4
TGTGCCAGCAGCTTAGGCCAGGAACAGAGATCCGGGGAGCTGTTTTTT | CASSLGQEQRSGELFF | TRBV11-3 | - | - | TRBJ2-2
TGTGCCAGCAGCCCAACCTGGGACAGGAAAGAGACCCAGTACTTC | CASSPTWDRKETQYF | TRBV3-1/TRBV3-2 | TRBD1 | - | TRBJ2-5
TGTGCCAGCTCACTCGGACAGGGCGGCAATCAGCCCCAGCATTTT | CASSLGQGGNQPQHF | TRBV18 | TRBD1 | - | TRBJ1-5
TGTGCCTGGAGCGGTCGTCACAGGCCGAATTCACCCCTCCACTTT | CAWSGRHRPNSPLHF | TRBV30 | - | - | TRBJ1-6
TGTGCCAGCAGCCAAGAAGGGGTAGGGGGCTACAATGAGCAGTTCTTC | CASSQEGVGGYNEQFF | TRBV3-1/TRBV3-2 | - | - | TRBJ2-1
TGTGCCAGCAGTAGCGTCAGGGGGAACTATGGCTACACCTTC | CASSSVRGNYGYTF | TRBV27 | TRBD1 | - | TRBJ1-2
TGTGCCAGCAGCAGGGGTCTCAGGGATGGCTACACCTTC | CASSRGLRDGYTF | TRBV2 | - | - | TRBJ1-2
TGTGCCAGCAGTGCCCTGGCAGGGCCGAACACTGAAGCTTTCTTT | CASSALAGPNTEAFF | TRBV25-1 | - | - | TRBJ1-1
TGTGCCAGCAGTCATGGACAGGGGGCAGATACGCAGTATTTT | CASSHGQGADTQYF | TRBV6-2/TRBV6-3 | TRBD1 | few | TRBJ2-3
TGTGCCAGCAGCTTATTCGGGTCCGAGCAGTACTTC | CASSLFGSEQYF | TRBV7-2 | - | few | TRBJ2-7
TGTGCCAGTACTAGGGAATATGAAAAACTGTTTTTT | CASTREYEKLFF | TRBV19 | - | - | TRBJ1-4
TGCGCCAGCAGTGACCCGATCGGGGGGACAGTCGGGGAGCTGTTTTTT | CASSDPIGGTVGELFF | TRBV10-1 | - | - | TRBJ2-2
TGTGCCAGTAGTACCCGACAGGGTTACGCCGGGGAGCTGTTTTTT | CASSTRQGYAGELFF | TRBV19 | TRBD1 | - | TRBJ2-2
TGTGCCAGCAGCGTAGGAGCGGATAACTATGGCTACACCTTC | CASSVGADNYGYTF | TRBV9 | - | - | TRBJ1-2
TGTGCCAGCTCGCCCCCAAACCGATTTCCCACAGATACGCAGTATTTT | CASSPPNRFPTDTQYF | TRBV18 | - | - | TRBJ2-3
TGTGCCAGCAGCTTAGTCCCAGGCGGCACTGAAGCTTTCTTT | CASSLVPGGTEAFF | TRBV7-8 | - | once | TRBJ1-1
TGTGCCAGCAGTGATGGGAGAAATCAGCCCCAGCATTTT | CASSDGRNQPQHF | TRBV2 | - | - | TRBJ1-5
TGCGCCAGCAGCCAAGAGGAGTTGCTTAACTATGGCTACACCTTC | CASSQEELLNYGYTF | TRBV4-1 | - | - | TRBJ1-2
TGTGCCAGCAGCGTAGGGGACGGTCATTCTCCCCTCCACTTT | CASSVGDGHSPLHF | TRBV9 | - | many | TRBJ1-6
TGTGCCAGCAGTTACTCGCAGATGGGCTACACCTTC | CASSYSQMGYTF | TRBV6-6 | - | - | TRBJ1-2